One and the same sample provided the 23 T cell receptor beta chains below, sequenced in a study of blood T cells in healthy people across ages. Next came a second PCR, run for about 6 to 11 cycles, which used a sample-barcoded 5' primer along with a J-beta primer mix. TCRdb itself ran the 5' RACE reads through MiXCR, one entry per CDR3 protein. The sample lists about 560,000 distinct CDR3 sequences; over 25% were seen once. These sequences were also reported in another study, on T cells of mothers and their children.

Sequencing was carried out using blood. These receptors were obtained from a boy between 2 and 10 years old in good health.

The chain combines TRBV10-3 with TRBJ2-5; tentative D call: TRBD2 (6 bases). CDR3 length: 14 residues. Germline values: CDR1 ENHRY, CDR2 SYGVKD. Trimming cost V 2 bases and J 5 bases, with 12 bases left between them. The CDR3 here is CAISEGTERETQYF. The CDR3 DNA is TGTGCCATCAGTGAGGGGACTGAGCGCGAGACCCAGTACTTC.

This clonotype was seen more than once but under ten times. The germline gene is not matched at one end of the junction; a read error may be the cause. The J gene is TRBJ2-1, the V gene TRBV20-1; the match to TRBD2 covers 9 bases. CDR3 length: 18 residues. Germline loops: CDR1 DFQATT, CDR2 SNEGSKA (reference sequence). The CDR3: CSARGGASGILSYNEQFF. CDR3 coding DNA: TGCAGTGCGAGAGGTGGTGCTAGCGGGATTCTCTCCTACAATGAGCAGTTCTTC.

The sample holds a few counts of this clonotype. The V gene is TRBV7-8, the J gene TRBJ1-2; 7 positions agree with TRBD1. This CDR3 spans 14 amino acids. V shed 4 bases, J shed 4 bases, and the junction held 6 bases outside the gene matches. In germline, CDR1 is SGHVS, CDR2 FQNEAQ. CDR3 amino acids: CASSSETGSYGYTF. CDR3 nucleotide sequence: TGTGCCAGCAGCTCCGAGACAGGGAGCTATGGCTACACCTTC.

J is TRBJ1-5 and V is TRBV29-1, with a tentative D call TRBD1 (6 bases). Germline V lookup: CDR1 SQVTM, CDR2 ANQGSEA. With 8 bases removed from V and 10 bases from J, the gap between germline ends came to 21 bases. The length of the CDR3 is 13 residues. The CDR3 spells CSTHYGGRVPQHF. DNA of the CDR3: TGCAGCACTCATTATGGGGGCCGGGTTCCCCAGCATTTT.

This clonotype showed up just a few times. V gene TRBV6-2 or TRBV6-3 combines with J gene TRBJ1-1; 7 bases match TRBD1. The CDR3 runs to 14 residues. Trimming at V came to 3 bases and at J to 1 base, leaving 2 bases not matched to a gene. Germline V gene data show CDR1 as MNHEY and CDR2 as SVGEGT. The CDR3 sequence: CASSYGTANTEAFF. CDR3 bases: TGTGCCAGCAGTTATGGGACAGCGAACACTGAAGCTTTCTTT.

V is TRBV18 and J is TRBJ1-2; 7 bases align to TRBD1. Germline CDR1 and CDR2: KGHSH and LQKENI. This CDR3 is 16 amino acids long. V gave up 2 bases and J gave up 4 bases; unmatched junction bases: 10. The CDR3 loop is CASSPSEGARGYGYTF. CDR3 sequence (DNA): TGTGCCAGCTCACCATCGGAGGGGGCACGGGGCTATGGCTACACCTTC.

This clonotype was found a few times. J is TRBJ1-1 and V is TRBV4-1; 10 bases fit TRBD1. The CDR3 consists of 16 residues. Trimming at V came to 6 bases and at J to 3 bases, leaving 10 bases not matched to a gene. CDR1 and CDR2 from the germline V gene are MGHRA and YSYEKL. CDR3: CASRRVGTGVYTEAFF. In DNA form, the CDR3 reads TGCGCCAGCAGGCGGGTCGGGACAGGGGTGTACACTGAAGCTTTCTTT.

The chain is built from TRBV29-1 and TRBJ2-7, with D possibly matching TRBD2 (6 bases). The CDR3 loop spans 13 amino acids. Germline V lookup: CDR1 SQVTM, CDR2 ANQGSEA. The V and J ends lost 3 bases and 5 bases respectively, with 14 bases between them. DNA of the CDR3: TGCAGCGTTGATGGGGAGGCTAGCAACGAGCAGTACTTC. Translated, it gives CSVDGEASNEQYF.

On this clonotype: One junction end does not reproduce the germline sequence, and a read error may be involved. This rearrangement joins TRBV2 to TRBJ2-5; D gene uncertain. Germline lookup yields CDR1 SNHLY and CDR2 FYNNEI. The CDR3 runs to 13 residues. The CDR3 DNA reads TGTGCCGGCAGTGCAGGCGGTGAAGAGACCCAGTACTTC. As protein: CAGSAGGEETQYF.

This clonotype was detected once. The CDR3 protein is CSVERGSKNIQYF. The CDR3 nucleotides are TGCAGCGTTGAACGAGGTTCCAAAAACATTCAGTACTTC. This chain links TRBV29-1 with TRBJ2-4; D call uncertain. The CDR3 runs 13 residues. Germline lookup yields CDR1 SQVTM and CDR2 ANQGSEA. V lost 2 bases and J 2 bases, leaving 7 bases between the germline ends.

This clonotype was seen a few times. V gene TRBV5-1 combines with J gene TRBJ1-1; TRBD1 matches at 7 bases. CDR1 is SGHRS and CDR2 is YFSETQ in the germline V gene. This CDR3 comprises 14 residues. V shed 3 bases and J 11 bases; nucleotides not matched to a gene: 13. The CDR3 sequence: CASSSTGARRDAFF. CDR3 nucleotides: TGCGCCAGCAGCTCAACAGGGGCCCGGCGGGACGCTTTCTTT.

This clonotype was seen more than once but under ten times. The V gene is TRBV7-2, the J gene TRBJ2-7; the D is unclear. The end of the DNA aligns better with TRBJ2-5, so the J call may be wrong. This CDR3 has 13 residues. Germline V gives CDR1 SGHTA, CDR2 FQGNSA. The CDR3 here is CASSVGFGETQYF. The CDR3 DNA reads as TGTGCCAGCAGCGTAGGGTTCGGCGAGACCCAGTACTTC.

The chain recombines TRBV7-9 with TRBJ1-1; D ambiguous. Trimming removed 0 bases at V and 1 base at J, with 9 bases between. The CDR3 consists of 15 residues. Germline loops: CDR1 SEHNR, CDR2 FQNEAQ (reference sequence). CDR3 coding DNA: TGTGCCAGCAGCTTAGCGCGGACGGCGAACACTGAAGCTTTCTTT. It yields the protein CASSLARTANTEAFF.

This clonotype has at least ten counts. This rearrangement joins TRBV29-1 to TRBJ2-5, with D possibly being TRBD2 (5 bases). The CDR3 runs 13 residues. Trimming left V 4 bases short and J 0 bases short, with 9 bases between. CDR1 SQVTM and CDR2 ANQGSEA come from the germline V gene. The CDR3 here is CSVVPGYQETQYF. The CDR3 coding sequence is TGCAGCGTTGTTCCGGGGTACCAAGAGACCCAGTACTTC.

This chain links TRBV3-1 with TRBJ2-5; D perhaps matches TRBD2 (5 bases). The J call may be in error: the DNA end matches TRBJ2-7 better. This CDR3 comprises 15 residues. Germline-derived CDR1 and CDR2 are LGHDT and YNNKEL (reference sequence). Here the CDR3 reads CASSQGGGSSYEQYF. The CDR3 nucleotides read TGTGCCAGCAGCCAAGGTGGCGGGTCTTCCTACGAGCAGTACTTC.

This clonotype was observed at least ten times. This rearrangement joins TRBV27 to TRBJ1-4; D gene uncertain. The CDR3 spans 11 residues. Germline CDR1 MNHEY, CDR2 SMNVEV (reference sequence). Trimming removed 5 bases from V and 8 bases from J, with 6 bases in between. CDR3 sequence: CASSPGEKLFF. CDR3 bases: TGTGCCAGCAGTCCGGGGGAAAAACTGTTTTTT.

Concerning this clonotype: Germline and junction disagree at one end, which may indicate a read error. The chain's CDR3 is CASSSVAGIPWNEQFF. CDR3 bases: TGTGCCAGTAGCTCTGTGGCGGGGATACCTTGGAATGAGCAGTTCTTC. V is TRBV11-2 and J is TRBJ2-5, with D maybe TRBD2 (6 bases). The DNA end is more similar to TRBJ2-1, so the J call may be wrong. The germline V gene encodes CDR1 SGHAT and CDR2 FQNNGV. The CDR3 length is 16 residues.

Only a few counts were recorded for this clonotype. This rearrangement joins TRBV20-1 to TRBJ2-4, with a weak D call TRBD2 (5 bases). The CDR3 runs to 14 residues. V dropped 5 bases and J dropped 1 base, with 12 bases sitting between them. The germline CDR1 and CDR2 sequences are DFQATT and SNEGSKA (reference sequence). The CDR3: CSAHRWRAKNIQYF. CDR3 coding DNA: TGCAGTGCTCATAGGTGGAGGGCCAAAAACATTCAGTACTTC.

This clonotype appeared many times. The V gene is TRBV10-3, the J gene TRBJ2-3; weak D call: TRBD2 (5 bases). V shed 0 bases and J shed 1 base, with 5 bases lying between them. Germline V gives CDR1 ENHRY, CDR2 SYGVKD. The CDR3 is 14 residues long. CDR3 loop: CAISESRGTDTQYF. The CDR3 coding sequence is TGTGCCATCAGTGAGTCGCGGGGCACAGATACGCAGTATTTT.

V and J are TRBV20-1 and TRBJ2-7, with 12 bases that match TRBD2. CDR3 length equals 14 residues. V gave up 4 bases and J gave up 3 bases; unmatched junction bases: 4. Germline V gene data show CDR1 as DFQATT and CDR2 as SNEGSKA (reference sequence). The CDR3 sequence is CSAKPSGRGYEQYF. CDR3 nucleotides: TGCAGTGCTAAGCCTAGCGGGAGGGGCTACGAGCAGTACTTC.

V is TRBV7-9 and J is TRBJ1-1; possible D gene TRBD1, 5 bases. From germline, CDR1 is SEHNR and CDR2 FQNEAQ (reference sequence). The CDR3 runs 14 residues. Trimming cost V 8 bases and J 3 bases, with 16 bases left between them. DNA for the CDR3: TGTGCCAGCCACGAGGCAGGGCGGGACACTGAAGCTTTCTTT. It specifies CASHEAGRDTEAFF.

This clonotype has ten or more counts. For the CDR3, the DNA is TGCGCCAGCAGCTCGGGACAGCCGAACACTGAAGCTTTCTTT. This sequence encodes CASSSGQPNTEAFF. The chain recombines TRBV5-1 with TRBJ1-1; 7 bases fit TRBD1. Germline CDR1 SGHRS, CDR2 YFSETQ. The CDR3 extends over 14 amino acids. The junction had 3 bases not matched to a gene; V was cut back by 3 bases and J by 1 base. Based on the CDR3 plus reference TRBV5-1 and TRBJ1-1, the full variable domain is KAGVTQTPRYLIKTRGQQVTLSCSPISGHRSVSWYQQTPGQGLQFLFEYFSETQRNKGNFPGRFSGRQFSNSRSEMNVSTLELGDSALYLCASSSGQPNTEAFFGQGTRLTVV.

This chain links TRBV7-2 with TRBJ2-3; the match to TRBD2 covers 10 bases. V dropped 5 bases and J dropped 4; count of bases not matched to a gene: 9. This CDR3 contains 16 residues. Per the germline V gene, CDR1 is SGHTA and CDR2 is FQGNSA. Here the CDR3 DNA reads TGTGCCAGCAGCATCCTAGCGGGAGCCCCATCAGATACGCAGTATTTT. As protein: CASSILAGAPSDTQYF.